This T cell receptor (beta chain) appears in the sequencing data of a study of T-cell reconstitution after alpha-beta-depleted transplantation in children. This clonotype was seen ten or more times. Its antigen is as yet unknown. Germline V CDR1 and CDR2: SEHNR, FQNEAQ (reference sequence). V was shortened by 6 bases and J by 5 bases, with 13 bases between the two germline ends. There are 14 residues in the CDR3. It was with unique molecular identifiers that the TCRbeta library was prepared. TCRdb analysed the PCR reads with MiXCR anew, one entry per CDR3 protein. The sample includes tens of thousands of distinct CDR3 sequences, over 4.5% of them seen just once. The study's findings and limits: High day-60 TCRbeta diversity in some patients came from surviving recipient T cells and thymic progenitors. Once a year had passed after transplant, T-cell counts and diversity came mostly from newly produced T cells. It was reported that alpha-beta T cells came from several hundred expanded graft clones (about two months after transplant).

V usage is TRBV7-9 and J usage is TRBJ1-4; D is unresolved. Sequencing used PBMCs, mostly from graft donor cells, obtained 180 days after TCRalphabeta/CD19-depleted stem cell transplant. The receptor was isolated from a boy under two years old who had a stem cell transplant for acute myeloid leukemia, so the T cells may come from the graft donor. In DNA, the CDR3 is TGTGCCAGCAGTCCTCCGGTCACCAATGAAAAACTGTTTTTT. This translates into CASSPPVTNEKLFF.